The rows below give T cell receptor beta chains drawn from one sample of a study of a mutant IDH1 vaccine in newly diagnosed glioma. These TCRs are of unknown antigen specificity. The data were produced by immunoSEQ multiplex PCR, yet TCRdb's version contains in-frame clones alone and is incomplete. The table shows over 35,000 clones, with approximately 93% occurring only once. The sequences come from PBMCs, collected from a glioma patient whose treatment included an IDH1 peptide vaccine. The receptors shown here come from a middle-aged man with glioma. CDR3s include the opening cysteine and the closing phenylalanine or tryptophan. A D gene is named only where the DNA matches it firmly. Not all rows give a size; the values are once, few, many and, for expanded clones, a class.

j_call,v_call,clone_size,d_call,cdr3_nt,cdr3_aa
TRBJ2-7,TRBV19,NA,NA,TGTGCCAGTAGTGTAGCGGTTAACTCCTACGAGCAGTACTTC,CASSVAVNSYEQYF
TRBJ1-3,TRBV6-1,NA,NA,TGTGCCAGCAGTGGTCTTTTCCTCTCTGGAAACACCATATATTTT,CASSGLFLSGNTIYF
TRBJ2-1,TRBV11-3,NA,NA,TGTGCCAGCAGCTTAGGGGGCAGCGAGGGCTACAATGAGCAGTTCTTC,CASSLGGSEGYNEQFF
TRBJ2-2,TRBV19,NA,TRBD2,TGTGCCAGTAGTATACAAGCGGGGGTTACCGGGGAGCTGTTTTTT,CASSIQAGVTGELFF
TRBJ1-2,TRBV7-8,NA,NA,TGTGCCAGCAGCAGAAGAGGCTCGGCGGGCTACACCTTC,CASSRRGSAGYTF
TRBJ2-2,TRBV11-3,NA,NA,TGTGCCAGCAGCTTAGTTGGGGCCGGGGAGCTGTTTTTT,CASSLVGAGELFF
TRBJ2-2,TRBV4-3,NA,TRBD2,TGCGCCAGCAGCCAAGATCAAGCGGGGGGCGCCGGGGAGCTGTTTTTT,CASSQDQAGGAGELFF
TRBJ1-6,TRBV29-1,NA,TRBD1,TGCAGCGTTGAACCGGAGGACAGGTGGGCCTATAATTCACCCCTCCACTTT,CSVEPEDRWAYNSPLHF
TRBJ1-5,TRBV7-2,NA,TRBD1,TGTGCCAGCAGCTTGGACAGGAATCAGCCCCAGCATTTT,CASSLDRNQPQHF
TRBJ2-5,TRBV5-5,NA,NA,TGTGCCAGCAGCTTCCTTGGGGAGACCCAGTACTTC,CASSFLGETQYF
TRBJ1-2,TRBV2,NA,TRBD1,TGTGCCAGCAGGGATCATTCGACAGGGAGCTATGGCTACACCTTC,CASRDHSTGSYGYTF
TRBJ1-5,TRBV6-1,NA,NA,TGTGCCAGCATCGAAGGGATCGGCGATCAGCCCCAGCATTTT,CASIEGIGDQPQHF
TRBJ2-7,TRBV19,NA,NA,TGTGCCAGTGCCTGGGACAATACCTACGAGCAGTACTTC,CASAWDNTYEQYF
TRBJ1-1,TRBV7-9,once,NA,TGTGCCAGCACCCCCCAGGGGATTAACACTGAAGCTTTCTTT,CASTPQGINTEAFF
TRBJ1-4,TRBV4-1,NA,NA,TGCGCCAGCAGCCACCCGTGGGTCCAGGGAGAAAAACTGTTTTTT,CASSHPWVQGEKLFF
TRBJ1-6,TRBV2,NA,TRBD1,TGTGCCAGCATAAGGGACAGAAATTCACCCCTCCACTTT,CASIRDRNSPLHF
TRBJ2-3,TRBV7-2,NA,NA,TGTGCCAGCAGCTTGGGGAAGCCAGATACGCAGTATTTT,CASSLGKPDTQYF
TRBJ2-1,TRBV28,NA,TRBD1,TGTGCCAGCAGGCGACAGGGGATGGGGGGTGAGCAGTTCTTC,CASRRQGMGGEQFF
TRBJ2-1,TRBV7-7,once,NA,TGTGCTAGCAGCTTAGGGAATGAGCAGTTCTTC,CASSLGNEQFF
TRBJ2-7,TRBV27,NA,NA,TGTGCCAGCAGGCTAAGAACTGTCCCCCAGGGACTCGCCTACGAGCAGTACTTC,CASRLRTVPQGLAYEQYF
TRBJ1-2,TRBV28,NA,NA,TGTGCCACCCGACAGGTTAACTATGGCTACACCTTC,CATRQVNYGYTF
TRBJ1-1,TRBV30,NA,NA,TGTGCCTGGAAGGGGGGGTTGAACACTGAAGCTTTCTTT,CAWKGGLNTEAFF
TRBJ2-7,TRBV27,once,TRBD2,TGTGCCAGCAGTTTAATGCGGGAGAAGAACTACGAGCAGTACTTC,CASSLMREKNYEQYF
TRBJ1-1,TRBV19,NA,NA,TGTGCCAGTAGTATTAGGGAGGGGATCACTGAAGCTTTCTTT,CASSIREGITEAFF
TRBJ2-5,TRBV9,NA,TRBD2,TGTGCCAGCAGCGTAAACACGGGGGGAGAGACCCAGTACTTC,CASSVNTGGETQYF
TRBJ2-7,TRBV4-1,NA,NA,TGCGCCAGCAGCCAAGCGAGGGGGTCCTACGAGCAGTACTTC,CASSQARGSYEQYF
TRBJ2-3,TRBV6-5,NA,NA,TGTGCCAGCAGTTATTTCGACGGGGCAGATACGCAGTATTTT,CASSYFDGADTQYF
TRBJ1-2,TRBV15,NA,NA,TGTGCCACCAGCAGAGGGAGACAGGCTTTCTATGGCTACACCTTC,CATSRGRQAFYGYTF
TRBJ2-7,TRBV6-5,NA,TRBD1,TGTGCCAGCAGTTACGCAGGGGGCTACGAGCAGTACTTC,CASSYAGGYEQYF
TRBJ1-1,TRBV7-2,NA,NA,TGTGCCAGCAGCTTACTGGTTTTGAGCCGGCAGTCGGCCGAAGCTTTCTTT,CASSLLVLSRQSAEAFF
TRBJ2-2,TRBV10-2,NA,TRBD2,TGCGCCAGCGGAGATAGCGGGGGATCGGGGGAGCTGTTTTTT,CASGDSGGSGELFF
TRBJ2-1,TRBV7-9,NA,TRBD1,TGTGCCAGCAGCCCCACAGGGGGTCGGAATGAGCAGTTCTTC,CASSPTGGRNEQFF
TRBJ2-7,TRBV6-7,NA,TRBD1,TGTGCCAGCAGTTACTCGGGCCCGGGGGGACAGGGAGCGTTCGACGAGCAGTACTTC,CASSYSGPGGQGAFDEQYF
TRBJ2-2,TRBV2,few,NA,TGTGCCAGCAAATCTGGCTACACCGGGGAGCTGTTTTTT,CASKSGYTGELFF
TRBJ1-4,TRBV7-9,NA,TRBD1,TGTGCCAGCAGCCTCGGGACAGGGGGAGAGAAACTGTTTTTT,CASSLGTGGEKLFF
TRBJ1-1,TRBV19,once,NA,TGTGCCAGTAGTGCAGGAGTGAACACTGAAGCTTTCTTT,CASSAGVNTEAFF